The clone carrying this T cell receptor (beta chain) has a handful of counts. Its antigen is not known. The sample originates from a study of T cell clones after liver transplantation. Across the study: Post-transplant blood was tracked for graft-donor-reactive T cell clones identified in a pre-transplant mixed lymphocyte reaction. Without induction therapy, subjects received standard immunosuppression until 12-24 months post-transplant. Study-level findings and limits: In a couple of subjects, few donor cells limited the measurable donor-reactive repertoire. Migration into the graft, not deletion, may explain lost graft donor-reactive T cells.

V lost 4 bases and J lost 7, with 15 bases in between. Germline CDR1 SGHRS, CDR2 YFSETQ. The CDR3 is made up of 14 amino acids. TCRdb keeps only in-frame clones here, not all; method: immunoSEQ multiplex PCR. Of some 110,000 clones listed, around 83% are singletons. This sequence originates from a human donor who received a liver transplant. Sequenced here: CD4+ T cells from blood, sampled before liver transplant. The V call is TRBV5-1, the J call TRBJ2-1, with D possibly matching TRBD1 (6 bases). The CDR3 DNA sequence: TGCGCCAGCAGCCGCCAGGGGATGAGTAATGAGCAGTTCTTC. Amino acid sequence: CASSRQGMSNEQFF.